This TCR beta chain originates from a study of shared clonotypes between healthy human individuals. Study results and caveats: Naive subsets generally had larger estimated richness than memory subsets. Though the depth was large, rarefaction showed that sorted-subset sequencing was incomplete.

As regards this clone: Its antigen is unidentified.

The naive CD8 fraction comprised CD45RO-negative cells positively selected for CCR7 and excluded terminally differentiated effector memory CD45RA+ cells. Every donor, a Caucasian adult, lived in Nashville, Tennessee. Researchers divided each subset's genomic DNA evenly across several immunoSEQ plates. Method: immunoSEQ multiplex PCR; TCRdb's copy keeps in-frame clones and lacks some. The top ten hold approximately 1.2% of the sample, which has 1.5 million to 2.5 million clones, approximately 94% seen once. The receptor was derived from a man between 18 and 35 years old in good health. The specimen sequenced was naive CD8+ T cells sorted from blood.

This chain's CDR3 is CASSSQFGEKLFF. The DNA of the CDR3 is TGTGCCAGCAGTTCCCAATTCGGGGAAAAACTGTTTTTT. The chain employs TRBV2 and TRBJ1-4; D is uncertain. The germline gives CDR1 SNHLY, CDR2 FYNNEI. Trimming left V 5 bases short and J 8 bases short, with 12 bases between. The CDR3 runs 13 residues. Using reference TRBV2 and TRBJ1-4 for the parts outside the CDR3, the full variable domain is EPEVTQTPSHQVTQMGQEVILRCVPISNHLYFYWYRQILGQKVEFLVSFYNNEISEKSEIFDDQFSVERPDGSNFTLKIRSTKLEDSAMYFCASSSQFGEKLFFGSGTQLSVL.